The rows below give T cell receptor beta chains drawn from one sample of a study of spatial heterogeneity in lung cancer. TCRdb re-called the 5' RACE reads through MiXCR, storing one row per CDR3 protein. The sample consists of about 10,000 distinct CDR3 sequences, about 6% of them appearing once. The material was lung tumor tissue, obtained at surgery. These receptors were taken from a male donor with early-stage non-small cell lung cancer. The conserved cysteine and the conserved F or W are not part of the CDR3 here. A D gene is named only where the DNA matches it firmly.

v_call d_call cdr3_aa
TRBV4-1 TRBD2 ASSHPGLAGGPGYNEQF
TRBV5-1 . ASSLVGGSGTEAF
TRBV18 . ASSPPRGNEKLF
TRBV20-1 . SASRQGTGELF
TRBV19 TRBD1 AGGGQGRNQPQH
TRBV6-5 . ASSSFSSGNTIY
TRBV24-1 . ATSDLVGYT
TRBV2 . ASSAGRTDTQY
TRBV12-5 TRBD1 ASGSGTGGGYT
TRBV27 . ASNSGSQHHNEQF
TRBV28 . ASSLPGGSTDTQY
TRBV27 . ASSKDASGPYEQY
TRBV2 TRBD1 AIPGQGNYEQY
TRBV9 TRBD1 ASSIPGQGAAGYT
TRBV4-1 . ASSQEVSRRGGDEQF
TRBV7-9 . ASSRGRAMSTDTQY
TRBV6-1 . ASSSRQTIAKNIQY
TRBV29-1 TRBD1 SVGQGWGETQY
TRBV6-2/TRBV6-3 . ASSLSILHREREGNQPQH
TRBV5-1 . ASSLAEDYNEQF
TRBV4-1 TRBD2 ASSQDITSGAQETQY
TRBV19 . ASSRAISNQPQH
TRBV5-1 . ASSLARGTDTQY